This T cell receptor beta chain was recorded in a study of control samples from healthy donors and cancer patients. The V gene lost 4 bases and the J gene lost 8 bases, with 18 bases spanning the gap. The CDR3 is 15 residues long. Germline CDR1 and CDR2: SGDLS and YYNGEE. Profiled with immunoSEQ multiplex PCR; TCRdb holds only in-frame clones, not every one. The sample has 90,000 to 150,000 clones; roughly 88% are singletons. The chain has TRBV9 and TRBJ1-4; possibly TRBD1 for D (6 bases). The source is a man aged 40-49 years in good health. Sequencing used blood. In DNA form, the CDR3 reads TGTGCCAGCAGCCACTACGGGGGGGCTGGAGAAAAACTGTTTTTT. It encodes CASSHYGGAGEKLFF.